This T cell receptor (beta chain) was retrieved from a study of shared clonotypes between healthy human individuals. General study findings and limits: Clonotype sharing across donors was expected to vary with sequencing depth.

Under the authors' procedure: Owing to the provision of junction-only sequences devoid of quality scores by immunoSEQ, filtering differed. Using immunoSEQ multiplex PCR, the repertoire was profiled, and TCRdb retains in-frame clones only, with some absent. V and J calls plus clone size are reproduced from that table; the DNA served to infer D and trimming. The sample includes about 2.1 million clones, 93% of them seen just once. Regarding this clone: What it binds is not known.

The naive CD8 population came from CD45RO-negative cells selected for CCR7, without terminally differentiated effector memory CD45RA+ cells. Germline-derived CDR1 and CDR2 are GTSNPN and SVGIG (reference sequence). CDR3 length: 14 amino acids. V was cut by 2 bases and J by 0 bases, with 5 bases left in between. The receptor was isolated from a man younger than 35 in good health. Some clones in this sample may be carry-over from other donors' samples. The chain recombines TRBV30 with TRBJ2-6; no firm D call. The sequenced material came from naive CD8+ T cells from PBMCs. The DNA of the CDR3 is TGTGCCTGGAGTTCCGCCTCTGGGGCCAACGTCCTGACTTTC. Amino acids: CAWSSASGANVLTF.